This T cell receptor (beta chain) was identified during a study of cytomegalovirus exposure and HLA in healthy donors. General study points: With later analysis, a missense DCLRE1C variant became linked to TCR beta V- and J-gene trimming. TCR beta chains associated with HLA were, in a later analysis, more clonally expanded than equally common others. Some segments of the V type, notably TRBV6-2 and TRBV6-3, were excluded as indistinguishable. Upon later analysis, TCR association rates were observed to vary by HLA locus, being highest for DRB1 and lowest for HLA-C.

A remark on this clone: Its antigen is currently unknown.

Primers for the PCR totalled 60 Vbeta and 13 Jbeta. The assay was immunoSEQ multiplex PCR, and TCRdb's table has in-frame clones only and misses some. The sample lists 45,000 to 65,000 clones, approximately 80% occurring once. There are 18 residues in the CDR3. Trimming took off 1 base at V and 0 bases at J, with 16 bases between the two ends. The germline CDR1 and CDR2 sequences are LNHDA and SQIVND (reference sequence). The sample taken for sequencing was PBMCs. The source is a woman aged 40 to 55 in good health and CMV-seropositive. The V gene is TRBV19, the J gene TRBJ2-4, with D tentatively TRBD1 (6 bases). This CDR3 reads CASSIGWGHHEAKNIQYF. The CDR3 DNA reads TGTGCCAGTAGTATAGGGTGGGGACACCATGAAGCCAAAAACATTCAGTACTTC.